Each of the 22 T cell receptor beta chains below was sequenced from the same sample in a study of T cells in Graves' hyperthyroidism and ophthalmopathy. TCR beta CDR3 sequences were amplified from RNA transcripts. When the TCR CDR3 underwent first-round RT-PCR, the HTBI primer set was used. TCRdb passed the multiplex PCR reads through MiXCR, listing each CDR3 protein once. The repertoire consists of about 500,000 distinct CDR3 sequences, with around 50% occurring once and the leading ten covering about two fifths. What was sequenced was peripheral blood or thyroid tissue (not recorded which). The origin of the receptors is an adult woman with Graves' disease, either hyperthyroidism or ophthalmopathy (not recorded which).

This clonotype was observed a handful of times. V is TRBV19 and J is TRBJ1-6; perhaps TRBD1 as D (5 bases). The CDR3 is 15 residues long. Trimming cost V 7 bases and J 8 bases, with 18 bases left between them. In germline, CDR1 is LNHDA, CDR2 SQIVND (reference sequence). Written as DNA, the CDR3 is TGTGCCAGTAACCGCCGGGACCGGGAGGATTCACCCCTCCACTTT. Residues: CASNRRDREDSPLHF. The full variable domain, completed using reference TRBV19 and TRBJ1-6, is DGGITQSPKYLFRKEGQNVTLSCEQNLNHDAMYWYRQDPGQGLRLIYYSQIVNDFQKGDIAEGYSVSREKKESFPLTVTSAQKNPTAFYLCASNRRDREDSPLHFGNGTRLTVT.

CDR3 in amino acids: CASSDPWDRDYEQYF. The DNA for the CDR3 is TGTGCCAGCAGCGATCCCTGGGACAGGGACTACGAGCAGTACTTC. V usage is TRBV7-9 and J usage is TRBJ2-7, with 9 bases identical to TRBD1. CDR1 and CDR2 from the germline V gene are SEHNR and FQNEAQ (reference sequence). The CDR3 has 15 residues. Trimming took 5 bases from V and 3 from J; bases not matched to a gene: 8.

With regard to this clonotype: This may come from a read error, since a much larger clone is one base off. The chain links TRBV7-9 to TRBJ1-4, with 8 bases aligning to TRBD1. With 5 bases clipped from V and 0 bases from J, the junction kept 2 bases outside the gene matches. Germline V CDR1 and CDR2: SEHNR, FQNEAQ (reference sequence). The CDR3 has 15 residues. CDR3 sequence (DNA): TGTGCCAGCAGCCAGGGACAGGCAACTAATGAAAAACTGTTTTTT. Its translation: CASSQGQATNEKLFF.

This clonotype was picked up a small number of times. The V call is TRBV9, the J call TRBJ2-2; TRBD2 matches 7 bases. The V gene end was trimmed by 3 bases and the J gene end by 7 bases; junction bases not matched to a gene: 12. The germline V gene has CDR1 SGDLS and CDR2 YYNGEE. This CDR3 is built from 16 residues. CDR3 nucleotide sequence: TGTGCCAGCAGCGCCGGACTAGGAGGAACGGGCGGGGAGCTGTTTTTT. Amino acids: CASSAGLGGTGGELFF. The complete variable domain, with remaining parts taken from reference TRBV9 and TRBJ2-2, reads DSGVTQTPKHLITATGQRVTLRCSPRSGDLSVYWYQQSLDQGLQFLIQYYNGEERAKGNILERFSAQQFPDLHSELNLSSLELGDSALYFCASSAGLGGTGGELFFGEGSRLTVL.

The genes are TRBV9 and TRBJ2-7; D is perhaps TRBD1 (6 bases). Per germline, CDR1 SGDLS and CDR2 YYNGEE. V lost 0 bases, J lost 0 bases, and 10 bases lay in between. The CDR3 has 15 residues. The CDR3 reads CASSVGRGHSYEQYF. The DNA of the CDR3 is TGTGCCAGCAGCGTAGGTAGGGGACACTCCTACGAGCAGTACTTC.

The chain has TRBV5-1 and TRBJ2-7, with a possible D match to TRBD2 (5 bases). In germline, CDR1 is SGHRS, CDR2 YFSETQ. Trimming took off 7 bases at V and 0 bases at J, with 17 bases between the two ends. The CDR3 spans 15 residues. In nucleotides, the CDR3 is TGCGCCAGCTCCTTGGACCGGAGGCGCTCCTACGAGCAGTACTTC. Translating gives CASSLDRRRSYEQYF.

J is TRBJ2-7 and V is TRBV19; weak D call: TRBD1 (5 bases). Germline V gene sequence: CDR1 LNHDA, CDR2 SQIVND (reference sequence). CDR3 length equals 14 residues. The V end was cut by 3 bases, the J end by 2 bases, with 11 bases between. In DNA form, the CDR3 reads TGTGCCAGTAGTATGTGGGGCCGCCCCTACGAGCAGTACTTC. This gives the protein CASSMWGRPYEQYF. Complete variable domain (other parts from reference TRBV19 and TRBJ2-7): DGGITQSPKYLFRKEGQNVTLSCEQNLNHDAMYWYRQDPGQGLRLIYYSQIVNDFQKGDIAEGYSVSREKKESFPLTVTSAQKNPTAFYLCASSMWGRPYEQYFGPGTRLTVT.

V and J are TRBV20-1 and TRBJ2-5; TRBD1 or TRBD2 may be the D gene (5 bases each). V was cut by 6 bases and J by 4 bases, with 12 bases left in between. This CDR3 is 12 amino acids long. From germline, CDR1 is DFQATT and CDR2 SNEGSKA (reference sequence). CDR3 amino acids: CSATDSGETQYF. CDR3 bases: TGCAGTGCCACAGACAGCGGAGAGACCCAGTACTTC.

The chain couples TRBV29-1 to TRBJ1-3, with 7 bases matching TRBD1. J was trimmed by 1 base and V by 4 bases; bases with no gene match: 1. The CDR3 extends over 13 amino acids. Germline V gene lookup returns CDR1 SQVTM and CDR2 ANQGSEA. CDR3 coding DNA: TGCAGCGTTGGGGGACAGTCTGGAAACACCATATATTTT. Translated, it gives CSVGGQSGNTIYF.

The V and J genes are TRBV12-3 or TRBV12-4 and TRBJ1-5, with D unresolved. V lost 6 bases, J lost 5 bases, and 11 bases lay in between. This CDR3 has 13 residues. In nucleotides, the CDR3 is TGTGCCAGCAGGGAAGGAGGTTATCAGCCCCAGCATTTT. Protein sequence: CASREGGYQPQHF.

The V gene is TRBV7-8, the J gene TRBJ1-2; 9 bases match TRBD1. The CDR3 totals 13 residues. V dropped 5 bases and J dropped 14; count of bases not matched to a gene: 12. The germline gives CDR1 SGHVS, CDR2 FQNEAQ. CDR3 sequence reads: CASSRNRGPGGTF. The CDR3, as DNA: TGTGCCAGCAGCCGAAACAGGGGGCCTGGTGGGACCTTC.

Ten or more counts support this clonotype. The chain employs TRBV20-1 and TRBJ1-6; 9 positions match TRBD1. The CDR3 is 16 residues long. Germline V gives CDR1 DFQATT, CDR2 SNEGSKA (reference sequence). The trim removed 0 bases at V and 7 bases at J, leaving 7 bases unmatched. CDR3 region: CSARDVATGGNSPLHF. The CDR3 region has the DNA TGCAGTGCTAGAGATGTAGCCACAGGGGGCAATTCACCCCTCCACTTT.

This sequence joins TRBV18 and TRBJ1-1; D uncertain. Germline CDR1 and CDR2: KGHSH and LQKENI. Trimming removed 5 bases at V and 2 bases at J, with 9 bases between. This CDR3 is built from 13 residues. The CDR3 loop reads CASSAEKNTEAFF. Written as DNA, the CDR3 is TGTGCCAGCTCAGCAGAGAAAAACACTGAAGCTTTCTTT.

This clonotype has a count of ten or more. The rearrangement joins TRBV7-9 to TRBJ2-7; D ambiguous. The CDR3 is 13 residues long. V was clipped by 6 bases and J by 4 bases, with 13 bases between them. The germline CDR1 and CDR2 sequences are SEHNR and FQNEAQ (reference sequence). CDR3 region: CASRPSGAYEQYF. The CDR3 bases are TGTGCCAGCAGACCCTCCGGCGCGTACGAGCAGTACTTC. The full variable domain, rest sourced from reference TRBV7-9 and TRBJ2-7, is DTGVSQNPRHKITKRGQNVTFRCDPISEHNRLYWYRQTLGQGPEFLTYFQNEAQLEKSRLLSDRFSAERPKGSFSTLEIQRTEQGDSAMYLCASRPSGAYEQYFGPGTRLTVT.

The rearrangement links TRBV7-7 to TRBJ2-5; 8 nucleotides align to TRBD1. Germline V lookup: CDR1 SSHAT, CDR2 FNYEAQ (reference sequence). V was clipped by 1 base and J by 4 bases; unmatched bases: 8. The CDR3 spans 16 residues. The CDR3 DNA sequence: TGTGCCAGCAGCTTAGTGGTGACAGGGGTCGGAGAGACCCAGTACTTC. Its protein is CASSLVVTGVGETQYF.

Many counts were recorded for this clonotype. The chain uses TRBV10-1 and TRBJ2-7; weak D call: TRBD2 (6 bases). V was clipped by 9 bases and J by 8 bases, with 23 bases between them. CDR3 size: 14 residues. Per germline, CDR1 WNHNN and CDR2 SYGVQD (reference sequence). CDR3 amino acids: CARRTGTHNAKQYF. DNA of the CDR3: TGCGCCAGGAGGACCGGGACTCATAATGCCAAGCAGTACTTC.

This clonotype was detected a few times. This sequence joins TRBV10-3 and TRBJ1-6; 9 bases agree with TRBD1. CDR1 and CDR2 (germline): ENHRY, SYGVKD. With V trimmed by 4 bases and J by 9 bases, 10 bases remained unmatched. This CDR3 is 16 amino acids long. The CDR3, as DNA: TGTGCCATCAGTGGCCGGACAGGGGAACAGGGTTCACCCCTCCACTTT. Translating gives CAISGRTGEQGSPLHF.

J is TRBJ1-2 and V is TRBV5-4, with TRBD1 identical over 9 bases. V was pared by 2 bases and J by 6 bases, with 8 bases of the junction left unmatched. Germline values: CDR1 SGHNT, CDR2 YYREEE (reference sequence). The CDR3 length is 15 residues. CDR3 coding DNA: TGTGCCAGCAGCTTAGGAACAGGGGGCCCTCATGGCTACACCTTC. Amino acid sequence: CASSLGTGGPHGYTF.

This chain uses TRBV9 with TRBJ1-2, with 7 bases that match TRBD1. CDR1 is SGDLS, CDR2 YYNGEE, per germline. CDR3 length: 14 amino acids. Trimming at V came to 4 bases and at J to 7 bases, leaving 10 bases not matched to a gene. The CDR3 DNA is TGTGCCAGCAGCTCCACGAGGCAGGGGGGTGGCTACACCTTC. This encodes CASSSTRQGGGYTF.

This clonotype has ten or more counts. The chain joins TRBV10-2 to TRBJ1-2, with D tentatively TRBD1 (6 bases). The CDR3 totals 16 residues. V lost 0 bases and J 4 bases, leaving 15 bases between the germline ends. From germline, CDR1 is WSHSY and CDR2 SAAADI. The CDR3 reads CASSESRAGAIYGYTF. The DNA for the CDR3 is TGCGCCAGCAGTGAGTCGAGAGCAGGGGCGATCTATGGCTACACCTTC.

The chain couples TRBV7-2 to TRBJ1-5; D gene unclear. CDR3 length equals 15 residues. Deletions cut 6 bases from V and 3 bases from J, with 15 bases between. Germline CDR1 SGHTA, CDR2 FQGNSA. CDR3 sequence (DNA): TGTGCCAGCAGGTTGATGTGGAATTCCAATCAGCCCCAGCATTTT. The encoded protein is CASRLMWNSNQPQHF.

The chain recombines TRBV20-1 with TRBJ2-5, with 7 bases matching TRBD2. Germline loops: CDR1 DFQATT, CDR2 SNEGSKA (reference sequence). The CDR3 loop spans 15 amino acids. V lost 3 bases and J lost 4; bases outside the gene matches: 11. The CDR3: CSASVSPGGGETQYF. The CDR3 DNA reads TGCAGTGCTAGTGTTTCCCCGGGAGGAGGAGAGACCCAGTACTTC.